Sequencing of this TCR beta chain was carried out in a study of cytomegalovirus exposure and HLA in healthy donors. Germline V gene data show CDR1 as SGHRS and CDR2 as YFSETQ. The V segment lost 4 bases and the J segment 7 bases; nucleotides outside the gene matches: 10. This CDR3 region has 14 residues. PCR employed 60 Vbeta and 13 Jbeta primers. The assay was immunoSEQ multiplex PCR, and TCRdb's table has in-frame clones only and misses some. The sample contains 150,000 to 200,000 clones, around 74% of which appear only once. The chain uses TRBV5-1 and TRBJ2-7, with 8 nucleotides matching TRBD1. This sequence was found in a female donor in good health and CMV-seronegative. The sequencing sample was made of PBMCs. Written as DNA, the CDR3 is TGCGCCAGCAGCCCTAACCCAGGGGGCGGGGAGCAGTACTTC. Translation: CASSPNPGGGEQYF.